Presented here are 9 T cell receptor beta chains from one specimen sequenced in a study of blood T cell repertoires in COVID-19 (dated by TCRdb to the early 2020s). The library was made by the immunoSEQ multiplex PCR assay. Here the immuneACCESS table is served through TCRdb, limited to in-frame sequences with V and J called. Missing clones are a known gap in these copies; in checked studies unresolved V genes cover under half, and the rest lacks a known reason. Within this sample are 85,000 to 100,000 clones, with roughly 80% of them counted one time only. Of the sample, 17% is held by the ten largest clones. Sequences were obtained from peripheral blood. These receptors originate from a woman in her sixties or seventies with acute or convalescent COVID-19.

CDR3 loop: CASNPAGGYGYTF. CDR3 DNA: TGTGCCAGCAACCCCGCGGGGGGCTATGGCTACACCTTC. The chain employs TRBV28 and TRBJ1-2; D possibly corresponds to TRBD1 (5 bases). CDR1 is MDHEN, CDR2 SYDVKM, per germline. This CDR3 has 13 amino acids. V was clipped by 7 bases and J by 4 bases, with 13 bases between them.

This clone was recorded only once. The chain combines TRBV11-3 with TRBJ1-3, with 8 positions matching TRBD1. The germline CDR1 and CDR2 sequences are SGHNT and YENEEA. Trimming at V came to 5 bases and at J to 1 base, leaving 4 bases not matched to a gene. The CDR3 is 15 residues long. The CDR3 here is CASSPRTGSGNTIYF. CDR3 sequence (DNA): TGTGCCAGCAGCCCCCGGACAGGGTCTGGAAACACCATATATTTT.

Turning to this clone: The same CDR3 is also encoded by other DNA sequences in this sample. The chain has TRBV5-1 and TRBJ2-7, with 11 bases lining up with TRBD1. This CDR3 region has 15 residues. The germline V gene has CDR1 SGHRS and CDR2 YFSETQ. After removal of 1 base from V and 7 bases from J, the junction contained 7 bases not matched to a gene. CDR3 sequence reads: CASSLRGQGAREQYF. The CDR3 DNA follows: TGCGCCAGCAGCTTGCGCGGACAGGGGGCGAGGGAGCAGTACTTC. Supplemented by reference TRBV5-1 and TRBJ2-7, the full variable domain reads KAGVTQTPRYLIKTRGQQVTLSCSPISGHRSVSWYQQTPGQGLQFLFEYFSETQRNKGNFPGRFSGRQFSNSRSEMNVSTLELGDSALYLCASSLRGQGAREQYFGPGTRLTVT.

The rearrangement links TRBV28 to TRBJ2-7; 7 nucleotides match TRBD2. The V gene end was trimmed by 6 bases and the J gene end by 6 bases; junction bases not matched to a gene: 5. Germline CDR1 and CDR2: MDHEN and SYDVKM. There are 12 residues in the CDR3. CDR3 DNA sequence: TGTGCCAGCAGCTCTGGGGGGGGCGAGCAGTACTTC. Encoded protein: CASSSGGGEQYF. Full variable domain (remainder filled in from reference TRBV28 and TRBJ2-7): DVKVTQSSRYLVKRTGEKVFLECVQDMDHENMFWYRQDPGLGLRLIYFSYDVKMKEKGDIPEGYSVSREKKERFSLILESASTNQTSMYLCASSSGGGEQYFGPGTRLTVT.

This clone was detected only a few times. The chain is built from TRBV3-1 (or the pseudogene TRBV3-2) and TRBJ2-7; no clear D. CDR1 and CDR2 from the germline V gene are LGHDT and YNNKEL (reference sequence). The CDR3 length is 11 residues. Trimming shortened V by 3 bases and J by 5 bases, and 5 bases separated the two germline ends. CDR3 region: CASSQSHEQYF. CDR3 nucleotide sequence: TGTGCCAGCAGCCAGAGCCACGAGCAGTACTTC.

The sample holds a few counts of this clone. The CDR3 spells CASSLDLAGVWREQFF. In DNA form, the CDR3 reads TGTGCCAGCAGCTTAGATCTAGCGGGGGTATGGCGTGAGCAGTTCTTC. The V gene is TRBV7-6, the J gene TRBJ2-1, with 10 positions matching TRBD2. V shed 1 base, J shed 9 bases, and the junction held 9 bases outside the gene matches. There are 16 residues in the CDR3. CDR1 is SGHVS and CDR2 is FNYEAQ in the germline V gene.

This chain joins TRBV2 and TRBJ2-1; 10 bases agree with TRBD2. The V gene's germline CDR1 is SNHLY and CDR2 FYNNEI. V was clipped by 5 bases and J by 5 bases; unmatched bases: 6. The CDR3 sequence is 15 residues long. CDR3 protein: CASSYSGGSDNEQFF. The CDR3 nucleotides are TGTGCCAGCAGTTATAGCGGGGGGTCAGACAATGAGCAGTTCTTC.

This clone was found once. V gene TRBV6-4 combines with J gene TRBJ1-6; D is possibly TRBD1 (6 bases). The length of the CDR3 is 18 residues. Germline-derived CDR1 and CDR2 are MRHNA and SNTAGT. Trimming took 6 bases from V and 0 from J, leaving 18 bases between them. The CDR3 here is CASRQPGHTSSYNSPLHF. The DNA of the CDR3 is TGTGCCAGCAGACAACCGGGACACACGAGCTCCTATAATTCACCCCTCCACTTT.

The sample holds a few counts of this clone. The CDR3 nucleotides read TGTGCTAGTGGTTGGAGGACAGGGGGTTCCGGGGAGCTGTTTTTT. Translation gives CASGWRTGGSGELFF. This chain links TRBV12-5 with TRBJ2-2; 10 bases are shared with TRBD1. The germline gives CDR1 LGHNT, CDR2 FRNRAP. This CDR3 contains 15 residues. The V segment lost 4 bases and the J segment 6 bases; nucleotides outside the gene matches: 5.